Listed below are T cell receptor beta chains from one sample, sequenced in a study of Graves' ophthalmopathy and Graves' hyperthyroidism. TCRdb reprocessed the multiplex PCR reads via MiXCR and lists one record per CDR3 protein. The sample shows about 700,000 distinct CDR3 sequences, 40% of them seen only once. The sample consisted of peripheral blood. These receptors came from an adult man with Graves' ophthalmopathy. Both conserved end residues are part of each CDR3. The D gene is left open where the match is weak. Clone size appears in some rows only: once, few, many, or a class for an expanded clone.

D,V,J,size,DNA,CDR3
TRBD1,TRBV5-8,TRBJ1-2,many,TGTGCCAGCAGCGGGGGACAGGGGAGTGGTGGCTACACCTTC,CASSGGQGSGGYTF
TRBD2,TRBV19,TRBJ2-7,NA,TGTGCCAGTAGTCGACTAGCGGGAGTATCCAACGAGCAGTACTTC,CASSRLAGVSNEQYF
TRBD2,TRBV10-3,TRBJ2-5,many,TGTGCCAGCAGTGAATTCGGCCTAGCGGGACGGGAGACCCAGTACTTC,CASSEFGLAGRETQYF
NA,TRBV19,TRBJ1-6,NA,TGTGCCAGCAGTCCGGACCTTGGTTCACCCCTCCACTTT,CASSPDLGSPLHF
NA,TRBV20-1,TRBJ1-2,many,TGCAGTGCTACGGTTTGGGTCTATGGCTACACCTTC,CSATVWVYGYTF
NA,TRBV7-9,TRBJ2-7,NA,TGTGCCAGCAGCTTCCTCACTCAGGGGACTACAATCTCCTACGAGCAGTACTTC,CASSFLTQGTTISYEQYF
NA,TRBV29-1,TRBJ2-7,many,TGCAGCGTGAGACGTACGAGCGGCGAGCAGTACTTC,CSVRRTSGEQYF
TRBD1,TRBV14,TRBJ1-4,NA,TGTGCCCTTACCCGGACAGGGGGAAATGAAAAACTGTTTTTT,CALTRTGGNEKLFF
NA,TRBV7-2,TRBJ1-2,NA,TGTGCCAGCAGTGTAGAGGTGGCAAACTATGGCTACACCTTC,CASSVEVANYGYTF
TRBD1,TRBV29-1,TRBJ1-2,NA,TGCAGCGTAACCCGGGACAGGGCCTATGGCTACACCTTC,CSVTRDRAYGYTF
TRBD1,TRBV29-1,TRBJ2-5,NA,TGCAGCGTTGAACTGTACAGGGGAAGGACTGAAGAGACCCAGTACTTC,CSVELYRGRTEETQYF
NA,TRBV15,TRBJ1-1,NA,TGTGCCACCAGCGGCAGACAGGCCAACACTGAAGCTTTCTTT,CATSGRQANTEAFF
TRBD1,TRBV6-6,TRBJ2-7,few,TGTGCCAGCAGTTCGGGACAGGGAGTTACCTACGAGCAGTACTTC,CASSSGQGVTYEQYF
TRBD1,TRBV11-2,TRBJ2-7,NA,TGTGCCAGCAGCGCCGACAGGGGACACTCCTACGAGCAGTACTTC,CASSADRGHSYEQYF
NA,TRBV19,TRBJ2-6,many,TGTGCCAGTAGTAAGACAGGACCGACTGGGGCCAACGTCCTGACTTTC,CASSKTGPTGANVLTF
TRBD1,TRBV14,TRBJ1-6,many,TGTGCCAGCAGCGCCGGGGGACAGGGGGGTTCACCCCTCCACTTT,CASSAGGQGGSPLHF
NA,TRBV7-2,TRBJ1-6,NA,TGTGCCAGCAGCACTGACGGGGTGAGAAATTCACCCCTCCACTTT,CASSTDGVRNSPLHF
NA,TRBV25-1,TRBJ2-2,NA,TGTGCCAGCAGCGTAACCCCCGGGTCACCAACCGGGGAGCTGTTTTTT,CASSVTPGSPTGELFF
TRBD1,TRBV10-3,TRBJ1-3,many,TGTGCCATCAGTGAGTCTGCAGGGGGCTCTGGAAACACCATGTATTTT,CAISESAGGSGNTMYF
TRBD1,TRBV2,TRBJ2-7,NA,TGTGCCAGCAGTTTCGTCGGGACAGTGGACGAGCAGTACTTC,CASSFVGTVDEQYF
NA,TRBV20-1,TRBJ1-5,NA,TGCAGTGCTAGAGATAGGGGTCGGAATCAGCCCCAGCATTTT,CSARDRGRNQPQHF
TRBD1,TRBV29-1,TRBJ1-1,NA,TGCAGCTTAGGGGACAGGGAGGCTGAAGCTTTCTTT,CSLGDREAEAFF
NA,TRBV7-9,TRBJ2-5,few,TGTGCCAGCAGCTTATTTCCGGGAGAGGGAGAGACCCAGTACTTC,CASSLFPGEGETQYF
NA,TRBV20-1,TRBJ1-2,NA,TGCAGTGCTAGAAGGGGACCCGGGGGACTAGTTTATGGCTACACCTTC,CSARRGPGGLVYGYTF
TRBD1,TRBV19,TRBJ2-6,NA,TGTGCCAGTAGTATATGGGGACAGGGGGTCGGGGCCAACGTCCTGACTTTC,CASSIWGQGVGANVLTF
TRBD1,TRBV7-9,TRBJ2-2,few,TGTGCCAGCAGAAGACAGGGGCAGGGGGAGCTGTTTTTT,CASRRQGQGELFF
NA,TRBV20-1,TRBJ2-7,NA,TGCAGTGCTAGTAAGGGGTTCTACTACGAGCAGTACTTC,CSASKGFYYEQYF
NA,TRBV25-1,TRBJ1-4,NA,TGTGCCAGCGTTGTGGACTCCGGAACTAATGAAAAACTGTTTTTT,CASVVDSGTNEKLFF
NA,TRBV14,TRBJ2-3,few,TGTGCCAGCAGCCAGGCACGAGATACGCAGTATTTT,CASSQARDTQYF
NA,TRBV7-3,TRBJ2-7,NA,TGTGCCAGCAGCTTAACGGGGGATAAAGAGCAGTACTTC,CASSLTGDKEQYF
NA,TRBV20-1,TRBJ2-7,few,TGCAGTACCAGTAGCCCCCAGAGCTCCTACGAGCAGTACTTC,CSTSSPQSSYEQYF
NA,TRBV7-9,TRBJ2-2,NA,TGTGCCAGCAGCTTAGTTCTAGGGAACACCGGGGAGCTGTTTTTT,CASSLVLGNTGELFF
NA,TRBV24-1,TRBJ1-5,NA,TGTGCCAGCTCAAATGGGGCAGGCCGTCAGCCCCAGCATTTT,CASSNGAGRQPQHF
NA,TRBV9,TRBJ1-2,NA,TGTGCCAGCACTGTGGCAGGGGAATATGGCTACACCTTC,CASTVAGEYGYTF
TRBD1,TRBV14,TRBJ1-2,many,TGTGCCAGCACCTTAGGACAGGGAGGCGGCTACACCTTC,CASTLGQGGGYTF
NA,TRBV29-1,TRBJ1-2,many,TGCAGCGTCGCAGTTCCGGGACGGAATAACTATGGCTACACCTTC,CSVAVPGRNNYGYTF
NA,TRBV29-1,TRBJ1-4,many,TGCAGCGCCGACGACGAAAATGAAAAACTGTTTTTT,CSADDENEKLFF
NA,TRBV7-9,TRBJ2-7,few,TGTGCCAGCAGCTTAGCTGGTAGGGGATCCCACGAGCAGTACTTC,CASSLAGRGSHEQYF
TRBD2,TRBV11-2,TRBJ2-5,NA,TGTGCCAGCAGCGGGGGACTAGCGGGGGGCCGAACCCAAGAGACCCAGTACTTC,CASSGGLAGGRTQETQYF
NA,TRBV4-3,TRBJ1-1,NA,TGCGCCAGCAGCCAACCGCAGGGTGCAACCACTGAAGCTTTCTTT,CASSQPQGATTEAFF
NA,TRBV20-1,TRBJ1-2,many,TGCAGTGCTGCTGAGGACGGTGATGGCTACACCTTC,CSAAEDGDGYTF
TRBD2,TRBV19,TRBJ2-7,NA,TGTGCCAGTAGTAGGTCTAGCGGGAGTGGCTACGAGCAGTACTTC,CASSRSSGSGYEQYF
TRBD1,TRBV6-5,TRBJ1-6,many,TGTGCCAGCAGTTACGACAGGGTGGGACGGACCCTCCACTTT,CASSYDRVGRTLHF
NA,TRBV10-3,TRBJ2-2,few,TGTGCCATCAGTGTTACGACTGAAGGCGGGGAGCTGTTTTTT,CAISVTTEGGELFF
NA,TRBV7-2,TRBJ1-1,NA,TGTGCCAGCAGTACAGGGCCGAGGACAGCCAGTCTAGCTTTCTTT,CASSTGPRTASLAFF
NA,TRBV11-2,TRBJ2-7,few,TGTGCCAGCAGCCTCGGGAACCTGGCCAGGGACGAATATTTC,CASSLGNLARDEYF
NA,TRBV4-3,TRBJ1-4,NA,TGCGCCAGCAGGGAGGGCGGTCGGGGAGGTGAAAAACTGTTTTTT,CASREGGRGGEKLFF
TRBD2,TRBV10-3,TRBJ2-5,NA,TGTGCCATCAGTGAACTAGCGAGCGAGGAGACCCAGTACTTC,CAISELASEETQYF